The rows below give T cell receptor beta chains drawn from one sample of a study of memory CD4+ T cells and cytomegalovirus serostatus. Method: immunoSEQ multiplex PCR; TCRdb's copy keeps in-frame clones and lacks some. The sample shows 56,000 or so clones, roughly 79% of them seen only once. Material for sequencing was memory CD4+ T cells from blood. These receptors all come from an adult in good health and CMV-seronegative. CDR3s include the opening cysteine and the closing phenylalanine or tryptophan. Each record gives: J gene, V gene, clone size, CDR3 protein. The size field is filled for only some rows; it gives once, few, many or a size class.

TRBJ1-1 TRBV6-6 NA CASSREGGTEAFF
TRBJ2-1 TRBV11-2 NA CASSLWGSTNEQFF
TRBJ1-2 TRBV5-1 once CASSSYGQYGYTF
TRBJ1-1 TRBV2 once CASKVGYGGLGQGERGTEAFF
TRBJ2-3 TRBV28 NA CASSNPSVGTDTQYF
TRBJ1-6 TRBV5-6 NA CASSLPDGDSPLHF
TRBJ2-3 TRBV11-2 NA CASSLETRLAGRTDTQYF
TRBJ1-3 TRBV4-3 NA CASSQDGQRSGNTIYF
TRBJ1-5 TRBV5-6 NA CASSRDRGPNQPQHF
TRBJ1-5 TRBV28 NA CASSTRQVYNQPQHF
TRBJ2-7 TRBV29-1 NA CSVEQGIGYEQYF
TRBJ2-1 TRBV28 NA CASSSLRLSPLNEQFF
TRBJ2-1 TRBV6-4 few CASSDSSDRGYNEQFF
TRBJ1-2 TRBV4-2 few CASSPLVDRADRYGYTF
TRBJ1-1 TRBV4-2 few CASSQLEREGTEAFF
TRBJ1-5 TRBV19 NA CASSSFRGSSNQPQHF